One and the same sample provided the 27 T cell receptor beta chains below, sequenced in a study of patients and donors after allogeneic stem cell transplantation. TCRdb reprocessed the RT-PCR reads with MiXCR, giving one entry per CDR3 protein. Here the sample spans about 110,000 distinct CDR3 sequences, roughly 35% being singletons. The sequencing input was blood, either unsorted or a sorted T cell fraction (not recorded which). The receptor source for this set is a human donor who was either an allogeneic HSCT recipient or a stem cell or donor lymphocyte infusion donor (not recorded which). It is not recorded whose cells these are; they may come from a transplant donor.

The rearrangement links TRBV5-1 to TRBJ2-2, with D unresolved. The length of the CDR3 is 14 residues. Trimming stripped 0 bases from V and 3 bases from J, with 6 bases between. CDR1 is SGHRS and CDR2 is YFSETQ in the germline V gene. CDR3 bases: TGCGCCAGCAGCTTGGAAGCGTACACCGGGGAGCTGTTTTTT. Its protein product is CASSLEAYTGELFF.

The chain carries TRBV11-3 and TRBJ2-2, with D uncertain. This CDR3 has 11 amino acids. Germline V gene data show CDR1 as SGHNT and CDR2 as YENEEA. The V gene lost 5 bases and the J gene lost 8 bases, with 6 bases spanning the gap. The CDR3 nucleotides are TGTGCCAGCAGCGACCTGGGGGAGCTGTTTTTT. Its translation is CASSDLGELFF.

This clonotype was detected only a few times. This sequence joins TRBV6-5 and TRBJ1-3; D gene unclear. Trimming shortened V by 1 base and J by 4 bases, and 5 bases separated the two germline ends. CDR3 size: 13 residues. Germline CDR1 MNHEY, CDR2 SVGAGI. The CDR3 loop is CASSYLVGNTIYF. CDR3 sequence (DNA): TGTGCCAGCAGTTACTTGGTGGGAAACACCATATATTTT.

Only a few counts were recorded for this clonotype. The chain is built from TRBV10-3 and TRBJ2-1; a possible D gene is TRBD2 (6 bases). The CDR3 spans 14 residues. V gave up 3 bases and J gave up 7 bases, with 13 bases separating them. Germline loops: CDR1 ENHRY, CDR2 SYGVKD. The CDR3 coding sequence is TGTGCCATCAGTGATCCCTTCGGGAGAAATGAGCAGTTCTTC. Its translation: CAISDPFGRNEQFF.

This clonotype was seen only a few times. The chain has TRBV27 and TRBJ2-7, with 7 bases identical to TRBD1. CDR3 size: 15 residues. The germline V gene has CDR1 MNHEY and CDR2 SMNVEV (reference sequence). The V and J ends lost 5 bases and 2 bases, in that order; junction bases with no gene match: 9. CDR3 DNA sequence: TGTGCCAGCAGTAGGGGCCTGACAGGGCCCTACGAGCAGTACTTC. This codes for CASSRGLTGPYEQYF.

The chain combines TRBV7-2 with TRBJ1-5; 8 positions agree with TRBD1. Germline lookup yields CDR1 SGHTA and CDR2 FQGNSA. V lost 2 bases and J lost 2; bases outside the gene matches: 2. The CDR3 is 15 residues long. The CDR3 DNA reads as TGTGCCAGCAGCTTATTGGGACAGGGCAATCAGCCCCAGCATTTT. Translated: CASSLLGQGNQPQHF.

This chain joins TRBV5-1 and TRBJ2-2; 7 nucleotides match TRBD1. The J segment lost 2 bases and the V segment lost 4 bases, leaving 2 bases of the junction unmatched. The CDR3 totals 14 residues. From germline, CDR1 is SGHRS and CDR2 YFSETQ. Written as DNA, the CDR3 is TGCGCCAGCAGCCGACAGGGAAACACCGGGGAGCTGTTTTTT. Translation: CASSRQGNTGELFF.

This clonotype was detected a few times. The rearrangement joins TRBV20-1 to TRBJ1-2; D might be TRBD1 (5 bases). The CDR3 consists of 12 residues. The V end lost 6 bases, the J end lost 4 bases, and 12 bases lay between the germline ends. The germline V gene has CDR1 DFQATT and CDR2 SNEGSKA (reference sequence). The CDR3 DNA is TGCAGTGCGCGGGACCGTTCCTATGGCTACACCTTC. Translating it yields CSARDRSYGYTF.

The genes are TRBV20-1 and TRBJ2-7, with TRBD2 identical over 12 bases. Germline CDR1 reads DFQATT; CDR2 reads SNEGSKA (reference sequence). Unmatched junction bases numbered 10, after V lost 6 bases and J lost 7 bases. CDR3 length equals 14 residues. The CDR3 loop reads CSARASGRAWEQYF. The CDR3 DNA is TGCAGTGCCAGGGCTAGCGGGAGGGCGTGGGAGCAGTACTTC.

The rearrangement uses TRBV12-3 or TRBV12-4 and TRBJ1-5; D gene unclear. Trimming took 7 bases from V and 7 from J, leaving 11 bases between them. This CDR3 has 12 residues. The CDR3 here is CASTTSRQPQHF. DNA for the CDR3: TGTGCCAGCACCACGAGCAGACAGCCCCAGCATTTT.

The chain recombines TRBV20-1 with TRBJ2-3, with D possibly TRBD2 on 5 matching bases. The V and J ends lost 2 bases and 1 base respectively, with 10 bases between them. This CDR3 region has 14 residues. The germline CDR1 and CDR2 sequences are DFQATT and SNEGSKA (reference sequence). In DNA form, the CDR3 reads TGCAGTGCTAGACGGGGTCGTGGCACAGATACGCAGTATTTT. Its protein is CSARRGRGTDTQYF.

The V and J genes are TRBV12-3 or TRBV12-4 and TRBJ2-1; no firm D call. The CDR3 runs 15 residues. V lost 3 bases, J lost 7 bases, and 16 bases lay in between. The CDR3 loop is CASSFAGWVKNEQFF. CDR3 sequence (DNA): TGTGCCAGCAGTTTTGCTGGGTGGGTAAAGAATGAGCAGTTCTTC.

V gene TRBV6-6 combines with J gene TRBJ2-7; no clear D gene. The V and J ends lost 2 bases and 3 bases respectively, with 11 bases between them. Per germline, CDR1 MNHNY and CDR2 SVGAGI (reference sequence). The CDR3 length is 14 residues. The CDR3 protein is CASSYPGVGYEQYF. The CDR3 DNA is TGTGCCAGCAGTTACCCCGGCGTGGGCTACGAGCAGTACTTC.

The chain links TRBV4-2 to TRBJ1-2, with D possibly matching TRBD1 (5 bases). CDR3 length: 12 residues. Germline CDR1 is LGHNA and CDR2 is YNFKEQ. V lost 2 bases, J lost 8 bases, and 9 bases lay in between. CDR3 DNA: TGTGCCAGCAGCCAATTGGGGGGAGGCTACACCTTC. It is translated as CASSQLGGGYTF.

The CDR3 reads CASSDTLWPIRSYGYTF. CDR3 nucleotide sequence: TGTGCCAGCAGCGATACGTTATGGCCCATACGATCATATGGCTACACCTTC. The V call is TRBV2, the J call TRBJ1-2; unclear D gene. CDR3 length equals 17 residues. Trimming pared 6 bases from V and 5 bases from J, leaving 25 bases between. Germline loops: CDR1 SNHLY, CDR2 FYNNEI.

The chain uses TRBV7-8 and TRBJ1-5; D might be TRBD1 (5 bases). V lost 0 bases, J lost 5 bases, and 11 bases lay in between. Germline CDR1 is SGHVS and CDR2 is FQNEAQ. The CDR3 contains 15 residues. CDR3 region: CASSLAQGFYQPQHF. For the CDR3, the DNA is TGTGCCAGCAGCTTAGCTCAGGGATTCTATCAGCCCCAGCATTTT. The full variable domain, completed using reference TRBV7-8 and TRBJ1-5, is GAGVSQSPRYKVAKRGQDVALRCDPISGHVSLFWYQQALGQGPEFLTYFQNEAQLDKSGLPSDRFFAERPEGSVSTLKIQRTQQEDSAVYLCASSLAQGFYQPQHFGDGTRLSIL.

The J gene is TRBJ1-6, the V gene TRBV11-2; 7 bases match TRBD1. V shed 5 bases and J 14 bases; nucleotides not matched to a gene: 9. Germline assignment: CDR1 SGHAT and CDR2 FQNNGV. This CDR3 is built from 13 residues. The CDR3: CASSPRQGITLHF. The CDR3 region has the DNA TGTGCCAGCAGCCCACGACAGGGAATAACCCTCCACTTT.

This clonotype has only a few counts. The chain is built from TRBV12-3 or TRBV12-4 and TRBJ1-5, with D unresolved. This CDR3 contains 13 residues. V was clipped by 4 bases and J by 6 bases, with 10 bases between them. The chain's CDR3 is CASSYKKGQPQHF. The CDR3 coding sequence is TGTGCCAGCAGTTACAAAAAGGGTCAGCCCCAGCATTTT.

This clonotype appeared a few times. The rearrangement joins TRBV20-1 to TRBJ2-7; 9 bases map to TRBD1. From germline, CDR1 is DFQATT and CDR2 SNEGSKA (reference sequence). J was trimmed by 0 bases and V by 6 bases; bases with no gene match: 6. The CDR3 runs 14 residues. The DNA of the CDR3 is TGCAGTGCCCGACGGACAGGGGCCTCCTACGAGCAGTACTTC. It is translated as CSARRTGASYEQYF.

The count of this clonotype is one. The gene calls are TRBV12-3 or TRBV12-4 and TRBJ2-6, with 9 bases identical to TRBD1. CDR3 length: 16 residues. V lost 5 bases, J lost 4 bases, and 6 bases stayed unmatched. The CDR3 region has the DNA TGTGCCAGCAGTCTGGGACAGGGCGCGGGGGCCAACGTCCTGACTTTC. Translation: CASSLGQGAGANVLTF.

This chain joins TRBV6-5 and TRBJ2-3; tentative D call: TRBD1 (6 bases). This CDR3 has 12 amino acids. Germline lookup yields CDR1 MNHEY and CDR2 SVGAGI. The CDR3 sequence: CATEQGPNTQYF. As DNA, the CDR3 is TGTGCAACAGAGCAGGGGCCAAATACGCAGTATTTT.

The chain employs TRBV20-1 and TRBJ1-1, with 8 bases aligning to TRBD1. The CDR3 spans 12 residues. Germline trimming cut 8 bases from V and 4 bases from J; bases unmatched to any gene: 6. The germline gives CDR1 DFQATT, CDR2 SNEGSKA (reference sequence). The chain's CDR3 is CSHRGYGTEAFF. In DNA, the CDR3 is TGCAGTCACAGGGGGTATGGCACTGAAGCTTTCTTT.

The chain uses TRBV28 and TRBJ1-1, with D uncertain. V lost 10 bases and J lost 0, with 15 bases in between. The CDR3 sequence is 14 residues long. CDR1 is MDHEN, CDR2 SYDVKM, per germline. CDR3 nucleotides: TGTGCCACCTTACTATCTCAGATGAACACTGAAGCTTTCTTT. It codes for CATLLSQMNTEAFF.

The CDR3, as DNA: TGTGCCAGCTCACGACAGGGGCAGCACTATGGCTACACCTTC. This translates into CASSRQGQHYGYTF. The gene calls are TRBV18 and TRBJ1-2, with TRBD1 matching 8 bases. CDR3 length: 14 amino acids. Losses at the gene ends were 4 bases for V and 3 bases for J; bases not matched to a gene: 4. CDR1 is KGHSH and CDR2 is LQKENI in the germline V gene.

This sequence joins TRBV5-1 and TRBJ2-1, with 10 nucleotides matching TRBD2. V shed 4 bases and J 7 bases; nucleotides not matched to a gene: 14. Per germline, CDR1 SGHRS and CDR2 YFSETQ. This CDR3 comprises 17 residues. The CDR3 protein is CASSHNFLAGAGNEQFF. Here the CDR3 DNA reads TGCGCCAGCAGCCATAACTTTCTAGCGGGAGCTGGGAATGAGCAGTTCTTC.

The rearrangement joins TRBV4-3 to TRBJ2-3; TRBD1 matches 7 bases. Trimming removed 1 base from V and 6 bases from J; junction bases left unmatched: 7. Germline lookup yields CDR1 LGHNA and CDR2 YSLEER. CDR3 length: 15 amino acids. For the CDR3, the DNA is TGCGCCAGCAGCCAAGCCCGGACAGGTGCGGATACGCAGTATTTT. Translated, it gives CASSQARTGADTQYF.

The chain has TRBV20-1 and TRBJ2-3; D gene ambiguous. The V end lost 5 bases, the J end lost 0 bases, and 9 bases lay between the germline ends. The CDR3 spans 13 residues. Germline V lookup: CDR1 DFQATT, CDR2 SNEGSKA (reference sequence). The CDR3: CSAAQSSTDTQYF. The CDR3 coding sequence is TGCAGTGCTGCCCAGTCTAGCACAGATACGCAGTATTTT.